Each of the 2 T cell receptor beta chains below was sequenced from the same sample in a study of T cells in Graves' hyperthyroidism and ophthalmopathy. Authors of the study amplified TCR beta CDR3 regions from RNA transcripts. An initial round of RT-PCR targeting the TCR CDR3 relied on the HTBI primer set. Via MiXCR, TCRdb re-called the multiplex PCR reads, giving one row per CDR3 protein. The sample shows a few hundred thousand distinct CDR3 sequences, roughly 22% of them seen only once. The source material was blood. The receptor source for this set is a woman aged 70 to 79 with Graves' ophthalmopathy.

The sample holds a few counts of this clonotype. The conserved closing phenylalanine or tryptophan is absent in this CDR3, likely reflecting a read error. The CDR3 bases are TGTGCCACCAGCAGCGGACAGGGGGGCAATCAGCCCCAGCATCTT. Amino acid sequence: CATSSGQGGNQPQHL. The gene calls are TRBV15 and TRBJ1-5, with TRBD1 identical over 10 bases. The CDR3 runs to 15 residues. Germline CDR1 and CDR2: LNHNV and YYDKDF (reference sequence). V shed 3 bases, J shed 2 bases, and the junction held 1 base outside the gene matches.

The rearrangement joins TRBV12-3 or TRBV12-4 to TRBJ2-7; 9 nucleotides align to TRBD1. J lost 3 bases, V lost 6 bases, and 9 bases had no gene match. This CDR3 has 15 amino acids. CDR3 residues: CASSPTGGAFYEQYF. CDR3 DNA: TGTGCCAGCAGCCCAACAGGGGGCGCGTTCTACGAGCAGTACTTC.